The T cell receptor (beta chain) under discussion was sequenced for a study of read filtering for tumor transcriptome and immune sequencing. Study as a whole: Transcriptome libraries were built from DNase-treated RNA.

Study-level points and caveats: Roughly 82% of IR-seq clonotypes had a single read, yet these held roughly 3.8% of reads. Even smaller IR-seq throughput identified most shared clonotypes. Sorted CD138-negative bone marrow cells were not purified T cells.

From roughly 400 ng of RNA, a library with molecular barcoded alpha/delta and beta/gamma adaptors was made. TCRdb re-called the reads with MiXCR, one entry per CDR3 protein. The top ten hold less than 70% of the sample, which has about 22,000 distinct CDR3 sequences, roughly 13% seen once. At least ten counts were recorded for this clonotype. Its antigen is still unknown. The V segment lost 0 bases and the J segment 5 bases; nucleotides outside the gene matches: 13. From germline, CDR1 is DFQATT and CDR2 SNEGSKA (reference sequence). The length of the CDR3 is 16 residues. This sequence was found in a donor over 35 with multiple myeloma. The sequenced material came from a population of CD138-negative cells sorted from bone marrow. The V gene is TRBV20-1, the J gene TRBJ2-7, with 7 positions matching TRBD1. In DNA, the CDR3 is TGCAGTGCTAGAGATGAGGGGGCCTCAAGGGTCCACGAGCAGTACTTC. Translating it yields CSARDEGASRVHEQYF.